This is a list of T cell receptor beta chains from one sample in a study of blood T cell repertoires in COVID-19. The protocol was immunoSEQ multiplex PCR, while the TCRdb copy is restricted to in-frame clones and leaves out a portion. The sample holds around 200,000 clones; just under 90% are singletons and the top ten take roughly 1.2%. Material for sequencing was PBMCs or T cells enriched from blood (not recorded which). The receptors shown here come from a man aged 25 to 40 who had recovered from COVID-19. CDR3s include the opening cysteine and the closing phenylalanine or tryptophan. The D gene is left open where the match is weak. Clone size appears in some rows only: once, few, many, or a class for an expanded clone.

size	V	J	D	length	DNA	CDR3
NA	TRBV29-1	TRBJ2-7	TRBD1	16	TGCAGCGTACGTACCCACAGGGGCACAAGCTCCTACGAGCAGTACTTC	CSVRTHRGTSSYEQYF
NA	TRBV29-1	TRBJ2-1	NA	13	TGCAGCGTCTTAACAGGCTCCTACAATGAGCAGTTCTTC	CSVLTGSYNEQFF
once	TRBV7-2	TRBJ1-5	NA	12	TGTGCCAGCAGTCTCAGCAATCAGCCCCAGCATTTT	CASSLSNQPQHF
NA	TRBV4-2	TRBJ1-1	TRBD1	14	TGTGCCAGCAGCCCCGACAGGGAGATCTCTGAAGCTTTCTTT	CASSPDREISEAFF
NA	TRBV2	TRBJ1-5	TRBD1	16	TGTGCCAGCAGCGGGATCGGACAGGGCAACAATCAGCCCCAGCATTTT	CASSGIGQGNNQPQHF
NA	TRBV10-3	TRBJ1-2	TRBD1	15	TGTGCCATTCTAAACGACAGGGGAACCAACTATGGCTACACCTTC	CAILNDRGTNYGYTF
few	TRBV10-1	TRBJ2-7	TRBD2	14	TGCGCCAGCAGTGATGTGACTAGCGGGTACGAGCAGTACTTC	CASSDVTSGYEQYF
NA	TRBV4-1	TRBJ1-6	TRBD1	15	TGCGCCAGCAGCCATTTGGACAGGGATAATTCACCCCTCCACTTT	CASSHLDRDNSPLHF
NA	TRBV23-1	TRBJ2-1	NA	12	TGCGCCAGCAGCCGCGAAACCGATGAGCAGTTCTTC	CASSRETDEQFF
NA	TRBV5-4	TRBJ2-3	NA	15	TGTGCCAGCAGCCCCCGAGCGGAGGACACAGATACGCAGTATTTT	CASSPRAEDTDTQYF
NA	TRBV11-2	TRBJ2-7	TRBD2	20	TGTGCCAGCAGCTTAGAAAGCGGGACTAGCGGGAGACTGATCTTATACGAGCAGTACTTC	CASSLESGTSGRLILYEQYF
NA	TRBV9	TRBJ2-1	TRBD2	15	TGTGCCAGCAGCGTCAGTGGGACTAGCGTCAATGAGCAGTTCTTC	CASSVSGTSVNEQFF
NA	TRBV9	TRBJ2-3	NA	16	TGTGCCAGCAGCGTATCGGCAGGGGCCATCACAGATACGCAGTATTTT	CASSVSAGAITDTQYF
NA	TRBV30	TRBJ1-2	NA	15	TGTGCCTGGAGTGTAAGTGAGGGCGTGGGTTCCGGCTACACCTTC	CAWSVSEGVGSGYTF
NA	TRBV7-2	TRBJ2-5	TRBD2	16	TGTGCCAGCAGCTCGGGACTAGCGGGGGGGCAAGAGACCCAGTACTTC	CASSSGLAGGQETQYF
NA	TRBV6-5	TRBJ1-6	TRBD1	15	TGTGCCAGCAGTTACTTGGGACAGGGAGATTCACCCCTCCACTTT	CASSYLGQGDSPLHF
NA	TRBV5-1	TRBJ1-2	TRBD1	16	TGCGCCAGCAGGAACTCCGGGACAGGGCATTCCTATGGCTACACCTTC	CASRNSGTGHSYGYTF
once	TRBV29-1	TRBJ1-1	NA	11	TGCAGCGCAAACAGGGCAGGTGAAGCTTTCTTT	CSANRAGEAFF
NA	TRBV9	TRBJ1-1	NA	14	TGTGCCAGCAGCGTAGATCCAGATAACACTGAAGCTTTCTTT	CASSVDPDNTEAFF
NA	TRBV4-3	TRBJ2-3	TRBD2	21	TGCGCCAGCAGCCAAGGATCTTTCATCGAGGCTAGCGGTTGGGGCACAGATACGCAGTATTTT	CASSQGSFIEASGWGTDTQYF
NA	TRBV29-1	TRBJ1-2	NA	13	TGCAGCGTTGGCAGGGCCGACGACTATGGCTACACCTTC	CSVGRADDYGYTF
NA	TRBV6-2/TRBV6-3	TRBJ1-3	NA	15	TGTGCCAGCAGTTACGACTCAAACTCTGGAAACACCATATATTTT	CASSYDSNSGNTIYF
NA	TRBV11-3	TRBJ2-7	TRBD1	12	TGTGCCAGCAGCTTACAGGGGGCGAAGCAGTACTTC	CASSLQGAKQYF
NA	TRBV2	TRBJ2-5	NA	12	TGTGCCAGCAGTCAGGGGACAGAGACCCAGTACTTC	CASSQGTETQYF
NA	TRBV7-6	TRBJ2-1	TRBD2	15	TGTGCCAGCAGGACGCTAGCGGGAGGAAACAATGAGCAGTTCTTC	CASRTLAGGNNEQFF
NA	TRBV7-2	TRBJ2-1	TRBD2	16	TGTGCCAGCAGCAGAAGCTCCGGGACTAGCTACAATGAGCAGTTCTTC	CASSRSSGTSYNEQFF
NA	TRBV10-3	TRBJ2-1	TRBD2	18	TGTGCCATCAGTGAGTCGGGACTAGCGGGGGTGGGTTACAATGAGCAGTTCTTC	CAISESGLAGVGYNEQFF
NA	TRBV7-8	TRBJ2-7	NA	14	TGTGCCAGCACCTCCCTGCGGTACGCCTCCGAGCAGTACTTC	CASTSLRYASEQYF
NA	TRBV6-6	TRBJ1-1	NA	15	TGTGCCAGCACGCAGGGCCTCCACATGAACACTGAAGCTTTCTTT	CASTQGLHMNTEAFF
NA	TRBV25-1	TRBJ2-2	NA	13	TGTGCCAGCAGTGACAGGGGTGGGGGGGAGCTGTTTTTT	CASSDRGGGELFF
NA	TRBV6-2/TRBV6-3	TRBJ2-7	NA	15	TGTGCCAGCAGTTACTCGAATAGCGGACCCTACGAGCAGTACTTC	CASSYSNSGPYEQYF
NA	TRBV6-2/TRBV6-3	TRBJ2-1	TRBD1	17	TGTGCCAGCAGTTACTCCCGGGACAGGGGTTCCTACAATGAGCAGTTCTTC	CASSYSRDRGSYNEQFF
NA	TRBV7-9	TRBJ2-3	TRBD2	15	TGTGCCAGCAGCTTACTAGCGGGGGCCACAGATACGCAGTATTTT	CASSLLAGATDTQYF
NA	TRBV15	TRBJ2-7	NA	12	TGTGCCACCAGCAGAGGGCCCTACGAGCAGTACTTC	CATSRGPYEQYF
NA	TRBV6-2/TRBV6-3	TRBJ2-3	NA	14	TGTGCCAGCAGTTCCCAGGGGCCCACAGATACGCAGTATTTT	CASSSQGPTDTQYF
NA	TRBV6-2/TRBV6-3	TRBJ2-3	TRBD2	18	TGTGCCAGCAGTTCAGGGGGCAGACTAGCGGGAGCAACAGATACGCAGTATTTT	CASSSGGRLAGATDTQYF
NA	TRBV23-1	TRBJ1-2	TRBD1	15	TGCGCCAGCAGTCTCGGGACAGGGGGTGGAGATGGCTACACCTTC	CASSLGTGGGDGYTF
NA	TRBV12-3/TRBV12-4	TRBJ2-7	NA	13	TGTGCCAGCAGCCCGACAGCCCCCTACGAGCAGTACTTC	CASSPTAPYEQYF
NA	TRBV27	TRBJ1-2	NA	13	TGTGCCAGCAGTAACGGACAGCTCTATGGCTACACCTTC	CASSNGQLYGYTF
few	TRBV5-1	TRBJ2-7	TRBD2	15	TGCGCCAGCAGCTTGGAAGGGGTAGCGGGCTACGAGCAGTACTTC	CASSLEGVAGYEQYF
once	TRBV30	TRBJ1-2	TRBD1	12	TGTGCCTGGAACAGGGGTACCTATGGCTACACCTTC	CAWNRGTYGYTF
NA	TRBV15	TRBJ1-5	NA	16	TGTGCCACCAGCAGAGATGGCGGACACATCAATCAGCCCCAGCATTTT	CATSRDGGHINQPQHF
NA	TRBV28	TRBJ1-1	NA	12	TGTGCCAGCAGTTCTGCGGACACTGAAGCTTTCTTT	CASSSADTEAFF
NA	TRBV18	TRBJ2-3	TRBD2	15	TGTGCCAGCTCACCTGGTAGCGGGGGGCCCGATACGCAGTATTTT	CASSPGSGGPDTQYF
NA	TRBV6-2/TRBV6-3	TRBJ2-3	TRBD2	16	TGTGCCAGCAGTTACGTGCGGGGGGCCGGCACAGATACGCAGTATTTT	CASSYVRGAGTDTQYF
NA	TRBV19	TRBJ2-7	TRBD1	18	TGTGCCAGTAGCCCTCCGAGGACAGGGACGTATGAAAATTACGAGCAGTACTTC	CASSPPRTGTYENYEQYF
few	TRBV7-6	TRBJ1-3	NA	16	TGTGCCAGCAGCTTAGCAGCAGGGGTTGGTGGAAACACCATATATTTT	CASSLAAGVGGNTIYF